This TCR beta chain was sequenced in a study of cytomegalovirus exposure and HLA in healthy donors. For the study at large: The study's early data release held about 85 million unique TCRs from HLA-typed donors.

The PCR contained 60 Vbeta and 13 Jbeta primers. TCRdb's table, derived via immunoSEQ multiplex PCR, lists solely in-frame clones and lacks some. The sample consists of fewer than 90,000 clones, approximately 78% of them appearing once. With regard to this clone: The antigen is unknown.

With V trimmed by 3 bases and J by 3 bases, 3 bases remained unmatched. The V gene's germline CDR1 is MNHNS and CDR2 SASEGT. CDR3 length equals 15 residues. Study-level findings and limits: For most TCR beta V segments, an earlier analysis put the productive rate at about 87% or about 30% of the time. Common viral pathogens were later found to be apparently linked to several of the most significant clusters. Certain sequence variants were highly shared and formed a cluster, and this cluster was likely a sequencing artifact.

Source material: PBMCs. The sequence came from a male donor in good health and CMV-seropositive. The chain joins TRBV6-1 to TRBJ2-2, with TRBD1 matching over 8 bases. CDR3 in amino acids: CASSEGTGYTGELFF. CDR3 bases: TGTGCCAGCAGTGAGGGGACAGGATACACCGGGGAGCTGTTTTTT.